This T cell receptor beta chain was captured in a study of T cells in tumors after PD-1 blockade. Study information: Each patient got pembrolizumab 200 mg every 3 weeks or cemiplimab 350 mg every 2 weeks. Some patients also took daily vismodegib 150 mg during anti-PD-1 treatment.

Clones were sequenced by immunoSEQ multiplex PCR, and TCRdb holds only the in-frame ones, with some missing. The data contain around 60,000 clones, roughly 75% of them singletons. Template: tumor biopsy or peripheral blood genomic DNA, about 550-6,500 ng per sample. A note on this clone: Its antigen is unidentified.

Broader study findings: About 41% of tumor TCR clonotypes were also found in blood.

CDR3 length: 14 amino acids. Germline lookup yields CDR1 MNHEY and CDR2 SVGAGI. V was trimmed by 6 bases and J by 4 bases, leaving 15 bases between them. The chain recombines TRBV6-5 with TRBJ1-2; D is possibly TRBD1 (5 bases). This TCR was sampled from a human donor with basal cell carcinoma. The sequences come from PBMCs, collected before anti-PD-1 treatment. CDR3 protein: CASRPGRGFYGYTF. In nucleotides, the CDR3 is TGTGCCAGCAGGCCGGGAAGGGGCTTCTATGGCTACACCTTC.